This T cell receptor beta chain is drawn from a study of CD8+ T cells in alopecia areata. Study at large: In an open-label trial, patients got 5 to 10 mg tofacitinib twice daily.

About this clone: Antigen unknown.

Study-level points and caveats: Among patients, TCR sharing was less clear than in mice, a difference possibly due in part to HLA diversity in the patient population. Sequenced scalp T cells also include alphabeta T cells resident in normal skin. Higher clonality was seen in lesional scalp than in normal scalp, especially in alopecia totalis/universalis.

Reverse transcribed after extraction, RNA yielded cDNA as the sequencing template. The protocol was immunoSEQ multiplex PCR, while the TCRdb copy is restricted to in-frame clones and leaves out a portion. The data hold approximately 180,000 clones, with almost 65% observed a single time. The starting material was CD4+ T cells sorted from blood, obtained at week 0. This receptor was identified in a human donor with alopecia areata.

DNA of the CDR3: TGTGCCAGCAGCTTAATGACAGCTAACACCGGGGAGCTGTTTTTT. It yields the protein CASSLMTANTGELFF. The genes are TRBV7-3 and TRBJ2-2, with a possible D match to TRBD1 (5 bases). Trimming cost V 1 base and J 2 bases, with 8 bases left between them. The CDR3 covers 15 residues. Germline V gene lookup returns CDR1 SGHTA and CDR2 FQGTGA.